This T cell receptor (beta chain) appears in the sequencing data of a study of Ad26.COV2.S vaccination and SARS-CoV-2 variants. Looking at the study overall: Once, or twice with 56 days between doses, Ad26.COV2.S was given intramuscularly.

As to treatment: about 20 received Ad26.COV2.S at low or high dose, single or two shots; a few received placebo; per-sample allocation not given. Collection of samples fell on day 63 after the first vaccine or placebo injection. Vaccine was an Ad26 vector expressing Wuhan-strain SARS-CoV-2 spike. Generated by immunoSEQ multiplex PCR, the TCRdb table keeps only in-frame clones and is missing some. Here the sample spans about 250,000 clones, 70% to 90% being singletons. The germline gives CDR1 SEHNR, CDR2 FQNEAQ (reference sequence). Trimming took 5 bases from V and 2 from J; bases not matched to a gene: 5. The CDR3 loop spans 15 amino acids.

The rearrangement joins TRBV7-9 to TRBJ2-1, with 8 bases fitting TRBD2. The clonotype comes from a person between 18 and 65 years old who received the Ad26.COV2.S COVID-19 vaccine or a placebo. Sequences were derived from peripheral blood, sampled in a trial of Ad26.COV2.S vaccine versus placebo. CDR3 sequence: CASSPSGSPYNEQFF. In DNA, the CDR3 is TGTGCCAGCAGCCCCAGCGGGAGCCCCTACAATGAGCAGTTCTTC.